Below are 18 T cell receptor beta chains sequenced from a single sample in a study of identical twins. TCRdb reanalysed the 5' RACE reads using MiXCR and keeps one entry per CDR3 protein. This sample has a few hundred thousand distinct CDR3 sequences, with around 8% found just once. The same sample was also used in a study of yellow fever vaccine responses in identical twins.

The sequenced material came from CD8+ T cells sorted from blood. The receptors derive from a woman aged 18 to 35 in good health.

The table lists this clonotype with many counts. This chain connects TRBV29-1 to TRBJ2-1, with D perhaps matching TRBD2 (6 bases). CDR3 length: 16 amino acids. Deletions cut 3 bases from V and 7 bases from J, with 22 bases between. CDR1 and CDR2 from the germline V gene are SQVTM and ANQGSEA. The CDR3 protein is CSVEGEILASANEQFF. In DNA, the CDR3 is TGCAGCGTTGAGGGGGAGATACTCGCTAGCGCGAATGAGCAGTTCTTC.

This clonotype was counted only a few times. The chain combines TRBV6-1 with TRBJ2-3; 12 bases align to TRBD2. The germline V gene has CDR1 MNHNS and CDR2 SASEGT. V lost 5 bases and J lost 2; bases outside the gene matches: 5. This CDR3 has 16 amino acids. The CDR3 here is CASSKLAGGFTDTQYF. The CDR3 nucleotides read TGTGCCAGCAGTAAACTAGCGGGAGGTTTCACAGATACGCAGTATTTT.

V and J are TRBV28 and TRBJ2-1; TRBD2 matches 8 bases. Germline CDR1 and CDR2: MDHEN and SYDVKM. The CDR3 consists of 19 residues. With V trimmed by 0 bases and J by 0 bases, 10 bases remained unmatched. The CDR3 spells CASSLWTSDGLSSYNEQFF. CDR3 DNA: TGTGCCAGCAGTTTATGGACTAGCGATGGCCTCAGCTCCTACAATGAGCAGTTCTTC. The full variable domain, completed using reference TRBV28 and TRBJ2-1, is DVKVTQSSRYLVKRTGEKVFLECVQDMDHENMFWYRQDPGLGLRLIYFSYDVKMKEKGDIPEGYSVSREKKERFSLILESASTNQTSMYLCASSLWTSDGLSSYNEQFFGPGTRLTVL.

This sequence joins TRBV29-1 and TRBJ2-2; D may be TRBD1 (5 bases). The ends were cut back, 0 bases at V and 6 bases at J, with 8 bases in the middle. Germline CDR1 SQVTM, CDR2 ANQGSEA. This CDR3 is 13 amino acids long. The CDR3 bases are TGCAGCGTTGAAGATATGGGGCCCGGGGAGCTGTTTTTT. This translates into CSVEDMGPGELFF.

This clonotype occurred a few times. The V and J genes are TRBV2 and TRBJ2-5; TRBD2 might be the D (6 bases). The germline V gene encodes CDR1 SNHLY and CDR2 FYNNEI. CDR3 size: 15 residues. The V end was cut by 6 bases, the J end by 5 bases, with 19 bases between. The CDR3: CASSSGTSAGETQYF. For the CDR3, the DNA is TGTGCCAGCAGCTCCGGGACTTCGGCGGGGGAGACCCAGTACTTC.

The chain has TRBV27 and TRBJ2-7, with D perhaps TRBD1 (5 bases). Germline loops: CDR1 MNHEY, CDR2 SMNVEV (reference sequence). The CDR3 is 14 amino acids. V gave up 5 bases and J gave up 2 bases, with 13 bases separating them. The CDR3 protein is CASSPETATYEQYF. The CDR3 region has the DNA TGTGCCAGCAGTCCAGAGACAGCCACCTACGAGCAGTACTTC.

This clonotype was recorded many times. J is TRBJ1-1 and V is TRBV5-1; 10 bases match TRBD1. This CDR3 region has 15 residues. V lost 4 bases and J lost 1; bases outside the gene matches: 4. Germline CDR1 SGHRS, CDR2 YFSETQ. In DNA, the CDR3 is TGCGCCAGCAGCCTCGGACAGGGGGGGAACACTGAAGCTTTCTTT. The encoded protein is CASSLGQGGNTEAFF. Full variable domain (outside the CDR3, taken from reference TRBV5-1 and TRBJ1-1): KAGVTQTPRYLIKTRGQQVTLSCSPISGHRSVSWYQQTPGQGLQFLFEYFSETQRNKGNFPGRFSGRQFSNSRSEMNVSTLELGDSALYLCASSLGQGGNTEAFFGQGTRLTVV.

This clonotype came up many times. This rearrangement joins TRBV3-1 to TRBJ2-1; 10 bases are a match to TRBD2. CDR1 and CDR2 (germline): LGHDT, YNNKEL (reference sequence). V lost 4 bases, J lost 8 bases, and 11 bases stayed unmatched. There are 16 residues in the CDR3. The CDR3 here is CASSPTTLAGQHEQFF. For the CDR3, the DNA is TGTGCCAGCAGCCCGACCACACTAGCGGGGCAACATGAGCAGTTCTTC.

The chain joins TRBV11-1 to TRBJ2-7; 10 bases are shared with TRBD1. V was clipped by 2 bases and J by 7 bases; unmatched bases: 20. This CDR3 has 19 residues. CDR1 is SGHAT, CDR2 FQDESV, per germline (reference sequence). CDR3 sequence: CASSLIPGTGEVAELEQYF. The CDR3 DNA is TGTGCCAGCAGCTTAATACCCGGGACAGGGGAGGTCGCGGAACTGGAGCAGTACTTC.

This clonotype was picked up many times. The V and J genes are TRBV7-9 and TRBJ2-1; TRBD1 agrees at 10 bases. After removal of 4 bases from V and 5 bases from J, the junction contained 5 bases not matched to a gene. The length of the CDR3 is 15 residues. CDR1 is SEHNR and CDR2 is FQNEAQ in the germline V gene (reference sequence). The CDR3 reads CASSSRDRGNNEQFF. The CDR3 DNA is TGTGCCAGCAGCTCCCGGGACAGGGGAAACAATGAGCAGTTCTTC.

There are a few counts of this clonotype. This rearrangement joins TRBV27 to TRBJ1-2; D is perhaps TRBD1 (5 bases). CDR1 is MNHEY and CDR2 is SMNVEV in the germline V gene (reference sequence). V lost 2 bases, J lost 1 base, and 8 bases lay in between. This CDR3 is 14 amino acids long. CDR3 DNA sequence: TGTGCCAGCAGTTTAGACAGTCGTAACTATGGCTACACCTTC. Translated: CASSLDSRNYGYTF.

The chain is built from TRBV7-8 and TRBJ2-5, with 9 bases identical to TRBD1. Germline CDR1 is SGHVS and CDR2 is FQNEAQ. Trimming removed 10 bases from V and 0 bases from J; junction bases left unmatched: 15. The CDR3 spans 17 residues. The CDR3 loop is CATTSPRGQGNQETQYF. As DNA, the CDR3 is TGTGCCACCACATCCCCGAGGGGACAGGGAAACCAAGAGACCCAGTACTTC. Looking up the rest from reference TRBV7-8 and TRBJ2-5 gives the full variable domain: GAGVSQSPRYKVAKRGQDVALRCDPISGHVSLFWYQQALGQGPEFLTYFQNEAQLDKSGLPSDRFFAERPEGSVSTLKIQRTQQEDSAVYLCATTSPRGQGNQETQYFGPGTRLLVL.

At least ten counts were recorded for this clonotype. J is TRBJ2-6 and V is TRBV10-3; D is unclear. Trimming cost V 2 bases and J 2 bases, with 10 bases left between them. The CDR3 runs 16 residues. From germline, CDR1 is ENHRY and CDR2 SYGVKD. The CDR3: CAISESWDPGANVLTF. CDR3 DNA: TGTGCCATCAGTGAGAGTTGGGATCCTGGGGCCAACGTCCTGACTTTC.

This clonotype has just a few counts. The J gene is TRBJ2-3, the V gene TRBV9, with no clear D. The V gene lost 7 bases and the J gene lost 1 base, with 10 bases spanning the gap. Per germline, CDR1 SGDLS and CDR2 YYNGEE. The CDR3 loop spans 13 amino acids. CDR3 protein: CASGAPRTDTQYF. CDR3 in DNA: TGTGCCAGCGGCGCCCCTCGCACAGATACGCAGTATTTT.

This clonotype was detected a few times. The gene calls are TRBV9 and TRBJ1-2; no reliable D call. Between the trimmed V and J ends, which lost 0 bases and 8 bases, there was a span of 2 bases. Germline V gives CDR1 SGDLS, CDR2 YYNGEE. The CDR3 sequence is 10 residues long. The chain's CDR3 is CASSVGGYTF. The CDR3 DNA reads TGTGCCAGCAGCGTAGGAGGCTACACCTTC. Complete variable domain (other parts from reference TRBV9 and TRBJ1-2): DSGVTQTPKHLITATGQRVTLRCSPRSGDLSVYWYQQSLDQGLQFLIQYYNGEERAKGNILERFSAQQFPDLHSELNLSSLELGDSALYFCASSVGGYTFGSGTRLTVV.

This clonotype was counted at least ten times. CDR3 residues: CASSLVSSPTYEQYF. The DNA for the CDR3 is TGTGCCAGCAGCTTAGTTTCTAGCCCCACCTACGAGCAGTACTTC. V gene TRBV7-8 combines with J gene TRBJ2-7, with D perhaps matching TRBD2 (5 bases). The CDR3 totals 15 residues. V lost 1 base, J lost 2 bases, and 12 bases lay in between. Germline values: CDR1 SGHVS, CDR2 FQNEAQ.

This clonotype has a count of ten or more. The chain joins TRBV4-3 to TRBJ2-1; the D gene is possibly TRBD2 (6 bases). Trimming removed 0 bases from V and 9 bases from J, with 18 bases in between. Germline-derived CDR1 and CDR2 are LGHNA and YSLEER. The CDR3 is 16 amino acids. The CDR3 DNA is TGCGCCAGCAGCCAAGATCTTCTAGAGCCGGAGGGTGAGCAGTTCTTC. Protein: CASSQDLLEPEGEQFF.

The J gene is TRBJ2-7, the V gene TRBV4-1; the D gene is possibly TRBD1 (6 bases). Trimming stripped 0 bases from V and 2 bases from J, with 14 bases between. The CDR3 totals 16 residues. The V gene's germline CDR1 is MGHRA and CDR2 YSYEKL. CDR3 nucleotide sequence: TGCGCCAGCAGCCAAGAGCACAGGGAGTGGGCCTACGAGCAGTACTTC. It yields the protein CASSQEHREWAYEQYF.